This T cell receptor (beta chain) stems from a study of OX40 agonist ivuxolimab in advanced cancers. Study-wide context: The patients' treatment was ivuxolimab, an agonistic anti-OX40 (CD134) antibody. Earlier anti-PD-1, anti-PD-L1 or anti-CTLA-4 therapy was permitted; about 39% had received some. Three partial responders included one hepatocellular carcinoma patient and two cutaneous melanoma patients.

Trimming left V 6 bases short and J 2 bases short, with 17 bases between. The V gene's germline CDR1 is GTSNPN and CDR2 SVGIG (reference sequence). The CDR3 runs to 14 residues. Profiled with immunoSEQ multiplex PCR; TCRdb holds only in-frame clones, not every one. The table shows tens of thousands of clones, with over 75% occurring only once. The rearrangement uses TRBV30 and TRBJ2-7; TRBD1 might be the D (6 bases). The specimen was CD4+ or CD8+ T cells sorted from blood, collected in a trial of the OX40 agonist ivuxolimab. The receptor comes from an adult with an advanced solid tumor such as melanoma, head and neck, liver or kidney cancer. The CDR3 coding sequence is TGTGCCTGTCCAAAAGGGGGAGTTCCCTACGAGCAGTACTTC. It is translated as CACPKGGVPYEQYF.